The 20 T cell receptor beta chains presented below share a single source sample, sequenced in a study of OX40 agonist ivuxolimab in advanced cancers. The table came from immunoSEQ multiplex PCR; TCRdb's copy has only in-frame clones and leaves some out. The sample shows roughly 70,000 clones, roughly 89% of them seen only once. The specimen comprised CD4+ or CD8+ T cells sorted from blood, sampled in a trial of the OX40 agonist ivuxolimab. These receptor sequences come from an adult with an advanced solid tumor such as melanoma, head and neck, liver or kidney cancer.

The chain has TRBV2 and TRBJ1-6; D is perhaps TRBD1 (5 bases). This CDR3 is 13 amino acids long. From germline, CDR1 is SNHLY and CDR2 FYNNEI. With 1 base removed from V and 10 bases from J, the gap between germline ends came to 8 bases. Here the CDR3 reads CASSEEYRSPLHF. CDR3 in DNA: TGTGCCAGCAGTGAAGAATACAGGTCACCCCTCCACTTT.

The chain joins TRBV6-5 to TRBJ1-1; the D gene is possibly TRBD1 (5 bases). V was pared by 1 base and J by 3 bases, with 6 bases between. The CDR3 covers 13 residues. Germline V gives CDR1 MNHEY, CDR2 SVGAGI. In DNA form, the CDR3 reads TGTGCCAGCAGTTACTTAGGGGACACTGAAGCTTTCTTT. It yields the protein CASSYLGDTEAFF.

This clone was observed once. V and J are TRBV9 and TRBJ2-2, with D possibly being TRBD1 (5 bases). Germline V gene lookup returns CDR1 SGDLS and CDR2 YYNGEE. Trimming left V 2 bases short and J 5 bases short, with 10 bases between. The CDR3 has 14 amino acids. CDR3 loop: CASSVQGGTGELFF. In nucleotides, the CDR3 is TGTGCCAGCAGCGTCCAGGGTGGTACCGGGGAGCTGTTTTTT.

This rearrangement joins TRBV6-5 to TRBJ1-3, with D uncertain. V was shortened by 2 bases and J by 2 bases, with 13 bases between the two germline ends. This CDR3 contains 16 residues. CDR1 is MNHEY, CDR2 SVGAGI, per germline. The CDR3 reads CASSYTPGSAGNTIYF. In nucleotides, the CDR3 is TGTGCCAGCAGTTACACCCCGGGCTCCGCTGGAAACACCATATATTTT.

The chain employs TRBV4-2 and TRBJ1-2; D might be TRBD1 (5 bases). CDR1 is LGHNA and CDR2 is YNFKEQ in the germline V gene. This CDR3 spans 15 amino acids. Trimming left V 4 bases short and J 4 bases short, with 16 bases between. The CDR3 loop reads CASSRETQGGYGYTF. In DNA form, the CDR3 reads TGTGCCAGCAGCCGAGAAACCCAGGGTGGCTATGGCTACACCTTC.

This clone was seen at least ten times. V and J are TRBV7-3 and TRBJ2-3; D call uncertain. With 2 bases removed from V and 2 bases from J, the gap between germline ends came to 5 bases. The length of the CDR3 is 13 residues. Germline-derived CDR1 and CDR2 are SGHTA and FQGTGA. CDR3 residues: CASSLQDTDTQYF. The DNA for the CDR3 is TGTGCCAGCAGCTTACAGGACACAGATACGCAGTATTTT.

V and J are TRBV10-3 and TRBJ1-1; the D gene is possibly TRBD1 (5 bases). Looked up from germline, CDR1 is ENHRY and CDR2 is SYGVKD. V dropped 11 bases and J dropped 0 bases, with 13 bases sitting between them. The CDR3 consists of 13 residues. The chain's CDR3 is CALQEDLNTEAFF. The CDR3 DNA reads TGTGCCCTACAGGAGGACCTGAACACTGAAGCTTTCTTT.

Here the CDR3 reads CASSLTEQFF. CDR3 in DNA: TGTGCCAGCAGCTTAACCGAGCAGTTCTTC. The chain combines TRBV7-9 with TRBJ2-1; D gene ambiguous. The CDR3 has 10 residues. Trimming took 2 bases from V and 10 from J, leaving 3 bases between them. CDR1 is SEHNR and CDR2 is FQNEAQ in the germline V gene (reference sequence).

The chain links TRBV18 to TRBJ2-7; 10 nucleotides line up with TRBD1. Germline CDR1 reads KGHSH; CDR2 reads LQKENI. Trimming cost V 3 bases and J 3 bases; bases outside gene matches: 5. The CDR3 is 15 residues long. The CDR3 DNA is TGTGCCAGCTCACCGGACAGGGGGAGTATCTACGAGCAGTACTTC. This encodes CASSPDRGSIYEQYF.

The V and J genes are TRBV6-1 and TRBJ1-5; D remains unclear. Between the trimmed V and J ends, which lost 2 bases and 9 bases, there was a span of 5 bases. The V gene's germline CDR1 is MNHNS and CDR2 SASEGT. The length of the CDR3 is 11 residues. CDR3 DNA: TGTGCCAGCAGTGAAAATAGGCCCCAGCATTTT. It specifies CASSENRPQHF.

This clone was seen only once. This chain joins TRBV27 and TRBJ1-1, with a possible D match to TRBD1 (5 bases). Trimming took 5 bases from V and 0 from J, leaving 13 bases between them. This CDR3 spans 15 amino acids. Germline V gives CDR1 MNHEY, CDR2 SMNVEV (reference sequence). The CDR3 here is CASSGYGGLNTEAFF. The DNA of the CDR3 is TGTGCCAGCAGTGGCTACGGGGGTTTGAACACTGAAGCTTTCTTT.

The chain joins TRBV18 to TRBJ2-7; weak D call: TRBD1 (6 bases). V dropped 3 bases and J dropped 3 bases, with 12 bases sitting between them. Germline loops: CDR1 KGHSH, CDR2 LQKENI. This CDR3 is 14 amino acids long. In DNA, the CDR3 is TGTGCCAGCTCACCCCTTAAACAGGGCTACGAGCAGTACTTC. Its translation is CASSPLKQGYEQYF.

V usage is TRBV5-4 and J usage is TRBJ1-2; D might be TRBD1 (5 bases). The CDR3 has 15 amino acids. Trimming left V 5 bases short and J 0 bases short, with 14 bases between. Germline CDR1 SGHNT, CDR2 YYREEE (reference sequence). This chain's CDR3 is CASRLPGRTNYGYTF. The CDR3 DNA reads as TGTGCCAGCAGACTCCCAGGGAGAACTAACTATGGCTACACCTTC.

The CDR3 region is CASSSTGGYEQYF. The DNA of the CDR3 is TGTGCCAGCAGCTCCACAGGGGGCTACGAGCAGTACTTC. This rearrangement joins TRBV7-3 to TRBJ2-7; 8 positions match TRBD1. Germline CDR1 and CDR2: SGHTA and FQGTGA. The CDR3 is 13 residues long. J was trimmed by 3 bases and V by 4 bases; bases with no gene match: 2.

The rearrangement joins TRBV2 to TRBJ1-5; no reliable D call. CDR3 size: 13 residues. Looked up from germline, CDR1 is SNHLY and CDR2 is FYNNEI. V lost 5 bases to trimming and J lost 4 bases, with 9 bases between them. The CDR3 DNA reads TGTGCCAGCAGTCTGGCAGAGAATCAGCCCCAGCATTTT. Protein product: CASSLAENQPQHF.

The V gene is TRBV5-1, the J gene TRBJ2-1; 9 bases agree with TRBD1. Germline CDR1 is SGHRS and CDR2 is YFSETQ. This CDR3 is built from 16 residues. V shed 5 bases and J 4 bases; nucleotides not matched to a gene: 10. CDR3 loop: CASSFQGQGGYNEQFF. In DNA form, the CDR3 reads TGCGCCAGCAGTTTCCAGGGACAGGGCGGTTACAATGAGCAGTTCTTC.

Written as DNA, the CDR3 is TGTGCCAGCAGCGCTACGGGACAGCGGGGCTATGGCTACACCTTC. It translates to CASSATGQRGYGYTF. The chain combines TRBV9 with TRBJ1-2; 7 bases line up with TRBD1. Unmatched junction bases numbered 9, after V lost 3 bases and J lost 4 bases. The CDR3 contains 15 residues. Germline values: CDR1 SGDLS, CDR2 YYNGEE.

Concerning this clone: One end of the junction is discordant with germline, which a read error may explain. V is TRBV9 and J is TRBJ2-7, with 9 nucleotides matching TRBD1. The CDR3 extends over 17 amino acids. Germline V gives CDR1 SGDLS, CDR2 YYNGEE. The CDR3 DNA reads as TGTGCCAGCAGCCAAGGTGGGGCAGGGACAGGGACTACCGGGGTCCTCTTC. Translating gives CASSQGGAGTGTTGVLF.

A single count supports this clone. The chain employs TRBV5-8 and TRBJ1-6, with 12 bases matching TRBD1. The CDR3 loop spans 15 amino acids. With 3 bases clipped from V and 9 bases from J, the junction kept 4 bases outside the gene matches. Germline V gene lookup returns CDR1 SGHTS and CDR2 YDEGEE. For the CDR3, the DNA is TGTGCCAGCAGCTGGGACAGGGGGCTAGGTTCACCCCTCCACTTT. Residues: CASSWDRGLGSPLHF.

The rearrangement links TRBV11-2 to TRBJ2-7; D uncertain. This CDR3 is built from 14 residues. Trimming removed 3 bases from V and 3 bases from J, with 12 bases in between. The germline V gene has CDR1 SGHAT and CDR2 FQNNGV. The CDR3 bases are TGTGCCAGCAGCTTTGAGTCCTCATTCTACGAGCAGTACTTC. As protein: CASSFESSFYEQYF.